This TCR beta chain was observed in a study of shared clonotypes between healthy human individuals. CDR3 length: 17 residues. With 0 bases clipped from V and 2 bases from J, the junction kept 6 bases outside the gene matches. Germline CDR1 and CDR2: MGHRA and YSYEKL. Generated by immunoSEQ multiplex PCR, the TCRdb table keeps only in-frame clones and is missing some. This table holds approximately 2,000,000 clones, around 95% found once. CD8 cells classed as naive were CD45RO-negative and positively selected for CCR7, excluding terminally differentiated effector memory CD45RA+ cells. The TCR comes from a man in his late teens or twenties in good health. Some clones in this sample may be carry-over from other donors' samples. The chain links TRBV4-1 to TRBJ2-2, with 7 bases aligning to TRBD1. The specimen was naive CD8+ T cells from PBMCs. This CDR3 is CASSQELQGLNTGELFF. CDR3 coding DNA: TGCGCCAGCAGCCAAGAGTTACAGGGGCTCAACACCGGGGAGCTGTTTTTT.